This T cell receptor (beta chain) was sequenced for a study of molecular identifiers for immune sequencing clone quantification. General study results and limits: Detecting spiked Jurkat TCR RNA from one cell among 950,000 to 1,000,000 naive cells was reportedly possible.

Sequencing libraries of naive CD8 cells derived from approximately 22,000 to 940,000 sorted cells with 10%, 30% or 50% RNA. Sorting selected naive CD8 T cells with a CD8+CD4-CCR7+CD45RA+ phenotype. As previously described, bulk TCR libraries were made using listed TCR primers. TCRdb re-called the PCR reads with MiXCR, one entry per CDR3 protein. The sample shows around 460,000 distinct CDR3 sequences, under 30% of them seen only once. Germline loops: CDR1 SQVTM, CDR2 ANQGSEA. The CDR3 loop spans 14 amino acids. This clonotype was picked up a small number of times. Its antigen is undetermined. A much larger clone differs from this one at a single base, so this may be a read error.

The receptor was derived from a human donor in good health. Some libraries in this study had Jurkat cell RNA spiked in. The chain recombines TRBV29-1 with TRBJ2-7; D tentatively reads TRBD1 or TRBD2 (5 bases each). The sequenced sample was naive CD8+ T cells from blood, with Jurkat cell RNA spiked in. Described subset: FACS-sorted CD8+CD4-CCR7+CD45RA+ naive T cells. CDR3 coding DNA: TGCGGCGTTGATAGGGGCTTGGATGGAGGCGAGCAGTACTTC. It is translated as CGVDRGLDGGEQYF.